The entry below gives a single T cell receptor (beta chain) sequence along with its context. Its antigen is unknown. Profiling that covered TCR beta VDJ and CDR3 relied on genomic DNA as its template. In TCRdb, the reads were re-called with MiXCR into one record per CDR3 protein. The sample has 400,000 to 450,000 distinct CDR3 sequences; about two thirds are singletons. The data stem from a study of CD8+CD57+ T cells in acquired aplastic anemia. Study as a whole: Across the sorted CD4+ and CD8+ cells, DNA amounts averaged 3.2 ug.

The V gene's germline CDR1 is SGHAT and CDR2 FQDESV (reference sequence). The ends lost 7 bases at V and 4 bases at J; junction bases unmatched: 6. The CDR3 runs 15 residues. Study results and limitations: Patients had around 30 CD8+ CDR3 sequences in common with controls (the shared set).

The origin of this receptor is a human donor in good health, serving as a control. This chain uses TRBV11-1 with TRBJ2-1; 11 bases fit TRBD2. The sample comprised sorted CD4+, CD8+, or CD8+CD57+ T cells (not recorded which) from PBMCs. This CDR3 reads CASMPGTSGYNEQFF. The CDR3 nucleotides are TGTGCCAGCATGCCGGGGACTAGCGGTTACAATGAGCAGTTCTTC.